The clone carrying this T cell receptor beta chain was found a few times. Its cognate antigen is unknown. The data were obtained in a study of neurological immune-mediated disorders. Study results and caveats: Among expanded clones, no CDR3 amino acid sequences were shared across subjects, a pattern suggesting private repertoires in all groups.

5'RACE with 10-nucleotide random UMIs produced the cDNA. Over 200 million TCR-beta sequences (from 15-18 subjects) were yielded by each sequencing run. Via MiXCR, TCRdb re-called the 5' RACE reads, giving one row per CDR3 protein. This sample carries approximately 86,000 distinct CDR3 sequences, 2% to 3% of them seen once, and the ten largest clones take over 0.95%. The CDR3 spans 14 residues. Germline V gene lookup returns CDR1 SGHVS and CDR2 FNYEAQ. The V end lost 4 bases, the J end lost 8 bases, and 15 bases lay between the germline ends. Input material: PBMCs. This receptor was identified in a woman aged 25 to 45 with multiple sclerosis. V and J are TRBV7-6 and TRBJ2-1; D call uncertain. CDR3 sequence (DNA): TGTGCCAGCAGCTCAAGGGCCATGAACGATGAGCAGTTCTTC. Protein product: CASSSRAMNDEQFF.